This TCR beta chain emerged from a study of shared clonotypes between healthy human individuals. Study results and limitations: Clonotypes shared by all four sorted-subset donors had higher generation probabilities than non-shared clonotypes.

V was pared by 5 bases and J by 0 bases, with 3 bases of the junction left unmatched. CDR3 length: 15 amino acids. Germline V gene data show CDR1 as LNHDA and CDR2 as SQIVND (reference sequence). The genomic DNA of each subset was split evenly across several immunoSEQ plates. Sequenced by immunoSEQ multiplex PCR; TCRdb stores in-frame clones only, minus some. The data hold some 1 million clones, with approximately 70% observed a single time. Regarding this clone: What it binds is unknown.

The clonotype originates from a man in his late teens or twenties in good health. The chain joins TRBV19 to TRBJ2-2; the match to TRBD1 covers 7 bases. The sample taken for sequencing was memory CD4+ T cells sorted from blood. Subset noted: CD45RA-negative fraction. CDR3 in DNA: TGTGCCAGTAGTCACGGGACAGCGAACACCGGGGAGCTGTTTTTT. Its translation is CASSHGTANTGELFF.